One T cell receptor (beta chain) is described in this entry. TCRdb re-analysed the 5' RACE reads in MiXCR, keeping a single row per CDR3 protein. Of roughly 75,000 distinct CDR3 sequences listed, roughly 15% are singletons. This record belongs to a study of spatial heterogeneity in lung cancer. Study context: On average, each unique TCR and UMI combination appeared more than ten times in raw reads.

Time point noted: sample taken at primary tumor resection. The input material, whole RNA from tumor, nontumor lung or frozen PBMC, was sequenced unsorted. The germline gives CDR1 SGHNT, CDR2 YENEEA. CDR3 length: 14 residues. The V end lost 2 bases, the J end lost 0 bases, and 5 bases lay between the germline ends. The genes are TRBV11-3 and TRBJ2-1; D gene ambiguous. The sequences come from PBMCs, collected at surgery. This TCR derives from a male donor with early-stage non-small cell lung cancer. CDR3 amino acids: CASSLRSSYNEQFF. CDR3 DNA sequence: TGTGCCAGCAGCTTAAGAAGCTCCTACAATGAGCAGTTCTTC.